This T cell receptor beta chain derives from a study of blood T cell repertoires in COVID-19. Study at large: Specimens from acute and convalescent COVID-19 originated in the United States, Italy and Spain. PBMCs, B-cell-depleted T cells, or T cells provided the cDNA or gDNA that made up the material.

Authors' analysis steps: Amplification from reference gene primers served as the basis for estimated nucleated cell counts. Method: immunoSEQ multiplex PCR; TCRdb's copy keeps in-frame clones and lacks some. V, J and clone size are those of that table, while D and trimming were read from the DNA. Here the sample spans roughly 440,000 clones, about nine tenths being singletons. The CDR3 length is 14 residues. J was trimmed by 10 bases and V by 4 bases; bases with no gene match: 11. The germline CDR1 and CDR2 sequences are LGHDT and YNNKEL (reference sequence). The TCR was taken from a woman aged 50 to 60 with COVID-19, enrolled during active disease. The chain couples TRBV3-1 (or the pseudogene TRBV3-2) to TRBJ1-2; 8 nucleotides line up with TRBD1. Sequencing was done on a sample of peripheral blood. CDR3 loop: CASSLTRTGPDYTF. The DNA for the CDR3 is TGTGCCAGCAGCCTAACCCGGACAGGGCCTGACTACACCTTC.